This entry describes one T cell receptor (beta chain). The sample comes from a study of blood T cell repertoires in COVID-19. Study-level background: Sources were T cells, B-cell-depleted T cells, or PBMCs; the material itself was cDNA or gDNA.

Only in-frame clones appear in the TCRdb table, and some are missing; sequencing was by immunoSEQ multiplex PCR. The sample consists of 200,000 or so clones, around 90% of them appearing once. The germline V gene has CDR1 MDHEN and CDR2 SYDVKM. The CDR3 spans 14 residues. Between the trimmed V and J ends, which lost 6 bases and 0 bases, there was a span of 11 bases. Participants were aged about 18 to 90 years from about two dozen US areas. Cohort placement rested on clinical history that participants reported themselves. The recovered donors of Cohort 3 showed two negative PCRs, clearance, or symptom resolution.

This TCR was sampled from a woman in her twenties or thirties who had recovered from COVID-19. The sequenced sample consisted of PBMCs or T cells enriched from blood (not recorded which). The chain carries TRBV28 and TRBJ1-1, with D possibly matching TRBD1 (5 bases). The CDR3 loop is CASRPPGMNTEAFF. In nucleotides, the CDR3 is TGTGCCAGCAGACCCCCAGGGATGAACACTGAAGCTTTCTTT.